This T cell receptor (beta chain) is from a study of blood T cell repertoires in COVID-19. Study-wide context: The United States, Italy and Spain supplied acute and convalescent COVID-19 samples. PBMCs, B-cell-depleted T cells, or T cells provided the cDNA or gDNA that made up the material.

Trimming left V 4 bases short and J 4 bases short, with 11 bases between. CDR3 length: 14 amino acids. The germline V gene has CDR1 SGHRS and CDR2 YFSETQ. Some clones are missing from TCRdb's copy, which holds only in-frame ones; the method was immunoSEQ multiplex PCR. The sample yields some 310,000 clones, 90% seen once. The Seattle patients, enrolled during active infection, were followed longitudinally. The sequenced material came from peripheral blood. The chain carries TRBV5-1 and TRBJ2-2; a weak D match, TRBD1 (6 bases). The receptor comes from a woman between 35 and 50 years old with COVID-19, enrolled during active disease. The CDR3 nucleotides are TGCGCCAGCAGCCTGGGACAATCCACCGGGGAGCTGTTTTTT. Translated: CASSLGQSTGELFF.